This T cell receptor beta chain was identified during a study of T-cell memory formation after mild COVID-19 (dated by TCRdb to 2020 to 2023). Looking at the study overall: TCR sequence clusters from the two donors were largely donor specific. In a couple of donors, T-cell clones that expanded and contracted after mild COVID-19 were tracked by sequencing TCRalpha and TCRbeta repertoires over time. The cohort was made up of two young adult volunteers, one female and one male, who were previously healthy.

V is shortened by 7 bases, J by 2 bases, and the region joining them spans 11 bases. The germline V gene yields KGHSH for CDR1 and LQKENI for CDR2. Including cysteine and phenylalanine, the CDR3 has 13 amino acids. Only CDR3 DNA is held: 39 bases, read in frame from base 1. Concerning this clonotype: This receptor's antigen is unknown. No base quality values were provided; no much bigger clone lies one nucleotide off.

Ficoll-Paque density gradient centrifugation was used to isolate PBMCs. The sample was run on an Illumina NovaSeq 6000. Using 5'RACE with constant-segment primers, TCRalpha and TCRbeta cDNA libraries were constructed, with sample barcodes and unique molecular identifiers added in the process. Trizol reagent was used to extract RNA from every sample. Amplification of the libraries took two PCR steps, and the second step added a second sample barcode plus Illumina TruSeq adapters. The libraries were sequenced on an Illumina NovaSeq using 2 x 150 bp paired-end reads. Turning to the authors' computational methods: With migec v1.2.7, reads were demultiplexed and then collapsed into UMI-guided consensus sequences. With mixcr v2.1.11, UMI consensuses were aligned to TRA and TRB V and J templates and assembled into clonotypes. A clonotype was counted as expanded or contracted only when both edgeR and NoisET called the clonotype significant, with the noise models trained on biological replicates. For edgeR calls, the cutoffs were a false discovery rate-adjusted p below 0.01 and a log2 fold-change threshold of 1. As an exploratory analysis of dynamics, max-normalized trajectories of the 1000 most abundant clonotypes were examined with PCA combined with hierarchical clustering. Separately sequenced CD4+ and CD8+ repertoires were used to assign the CD4 or CD8 phenotype of responding clones. The public sequencing data were trimmed at Q25 with fastp and processed into clonotypes with MiXCR by TCRdb, which kept only in-frame beta chains. Every entry covers one CDR3 protein and lists the most common genes and DNA from its rows. The V and J calls shown here were made by TCRdb, not taken from the authors' results. Across this sample there are under 300,000 distinct CDR3 sequences, with over 15% seen only once. The ten biggest clones cover more than 20% of the sample.

Results and caveats for the whole study, not just this receptor: Contracting CD4+ clones appeared mostly in the CM and EM memory subsets, whereas CD8+ clones were enriched in EMRA. The study included only a couple of mild cases, and larger cohorts that include severe cases with pre-infection samples were judged to be necessary. Whether the second-wave clones peaking on day 37 were SARS-CoV-2 specific was not confirmed. Some responding clones were found in pre-infection memory, which suggests that pre-existing cross-reactive memory T cells took part in the SARS-CoV-2 response. Balanced CD4/CD8 phenotypes were observed for clones contracting from day 15 to 85, whereas a bias towards CD4+ was observed for a second wave of clones expanding from day 15 to 37.

The sequence links TRBV18 to TRBJ2-5; tentative D gene TRBD2, with 6 bases matching. The clonotype was recovered from a man aged 18-30 years who had mild COVID-19 (a few samples of this study predate the infection). The sample titles of this study are shuffled in the database, so cell type and time point are left out; the donor was told from shared clones. The sequencing sample was made of PBMCs or a T cell subset sorted from them (not recorded which). CDR3 region: CASCLRGQETQYF. The DNA is as follows: TGTGCCAGCTGTCTTCGGGGGCAAGAGACCCAGTACTTC.